This is a list of T cell receptor beta chains from one sample in a study of T cells in Graves' hyperthyroidism and ophthalmopathy. TCRdb analysed the multiplex PCR reads with MiXCR anew, one entry per CDR3 protein. The data contain approximately 700,000 distinct CDR3 sequences, 15% to 20% of them seen just once; the ten biggest clones take up 8.4%. The sample comprised blood. These TCRs come from a man between 18 and 35 years old with Graves' hyperthyroidism. CDR3s include the opening cysteine and the closing phenylalanine or tryptophan. The order of the fields is clone size, V gene, CDR3 protein. For some rows the clone size is stated as once, few or many, or as a class when expanded; others skip it.

clone size: NA; V gene: TRBV20-1; CDR3 protein: CSASGDHVTGELFF
clone size: NA; V gene: TRBV20-1; CDR3 protein: CSARDWRQGDTGELFF
clone size: few; V gene: TRBV30; CDR3 protein: CAWSATQGEGELFF
clone size: few; V gene: TRBV19; CDR3 protein: CASSVTGASTDTQYF
clone size: many; V gene: TRBV5-1; CDR3 protein: CASSPQSGRVHEQFF
clone size: few; V gene: TRBV11-3; CDR3 protein: CASSHHDFLAGGRLSYEQYF
clone size: NA; V gene: TRBV6-2/TRBV6-3; CDR3 protein: CASSYTFGQGAYTGELFF
clone size: once; V gene: TRBV5-5; CDR3 protein: CASSFDRVGTEAFF
clone size: many; V gene: TRBV7-2; CDR3 protein: CASSDGGQGGEQYF
clone size: few; V gene: TRBV9; CDR3 protein: CASSPKQGDGYTF
clone size: NA; V gene: TRBV3-1; CDR3 protein: CASSQEAGKGVWPQHF
clone size: NA; V gene: TRBV19; CDR3 protein: CASSIDGNFLYNEQFF
clone size: many; V gene: TRBV28; CDR3 protein: CASSTGLAGYEQYF
clone size: few; V gene: TRBV9; CDR3 protein: CASSPAESTGGNEKLFF
clone size: few; V gene: TRBV18; CDR3 protein: CASSSRQGLTGELFF
clone size: NA; V gene: TRBV11-2; CDR3 protein: CSSSLVALMNTEAFF
clone size: many; V gene: TRBV11-2; CDR3 protein: CASSYQGVYEQYF
clone size: many; V gene: TRBV24-1; CDR3 protein: CATSDWIGRSTDTQYF
clone size: NA; V gene: TRBV7-3; CDR3 protein: CASSRTSSKDTGELFF
clone size: many; V gene: TRBV20-1; CDR3 protein: CSARSVAGLYEQYF
clone size: NA; V gene: TRBV7-3; CDR3 protein: CASSLAVASSYEQYF
clone size: NA; V gene: TRBV20-1; CDR3 protein: CSARAGGNTEAFF